In this sample, the clone carrying this T cell receptor beta chain turned up many times. Antigen: not known. The CDR3 is made up of 13 amino acids. Germline CDR1 MNHEY, CDR2 SVGAGI. Trimming shortened V by 6 bases and J by 0 bases, and 6 bases separated the two germline ends. This sample was included in a study of Graves' ophthalmopathy and Graves' hyperthyroidism. For repertoire sequencing, the TCR beta CDR3 regions were amplified from RNA transcripts. HTBI primers primed a first-round RT-PCR, and a second-round multiplex PCR followed. Using its own MiXCR run on the multiplex PCR reads, TCRdb lists one record per CDR3 protein. The table has 580,000 or so distinct CDR3 sequences, about 40% seen once. Study observations and caveats: Blood also harbored most expanded thyroid clonotypes above 0.001 frequency. Distinction of ophthalmopathy from stable hyperthyroidism by a 13-signature model reached roughly 87% sensitivity and 81.08% specificity.

Enrolled hyperthyroidism patients had a new diagnosis, a duration under 2 months, and an age of 18 to 65. The chain joins TRBV6-5 to TRBJ1-5; D unresolved. The sequenced sample consisted of peripheral blood or thyroid tissue (not recorded which). The receptor was derived from an adult man with Graves' hyperthyroidism. The CDR3 sequence: CASRRGSNQPQHF. The CDR3 DNA sequence: TGTGCCAGCAGGCGTGGTAGCAATCAGCCCCAGCATTTT.